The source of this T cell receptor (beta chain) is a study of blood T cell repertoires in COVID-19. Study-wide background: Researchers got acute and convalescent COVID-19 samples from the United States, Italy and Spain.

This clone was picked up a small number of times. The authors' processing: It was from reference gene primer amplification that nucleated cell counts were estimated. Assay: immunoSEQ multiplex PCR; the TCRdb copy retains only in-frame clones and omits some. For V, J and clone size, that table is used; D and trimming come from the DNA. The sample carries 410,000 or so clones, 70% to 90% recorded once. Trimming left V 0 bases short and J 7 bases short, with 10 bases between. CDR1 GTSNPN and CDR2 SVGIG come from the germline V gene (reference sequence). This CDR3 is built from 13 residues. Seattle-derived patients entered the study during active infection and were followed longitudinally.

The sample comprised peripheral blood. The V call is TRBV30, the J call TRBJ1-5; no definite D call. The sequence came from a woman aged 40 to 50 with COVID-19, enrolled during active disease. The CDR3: CAWSVTGYQPQHF. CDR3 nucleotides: TGTGCCTGGAGTGTCACGGGGTACCAGCCCCAGCATTTT.